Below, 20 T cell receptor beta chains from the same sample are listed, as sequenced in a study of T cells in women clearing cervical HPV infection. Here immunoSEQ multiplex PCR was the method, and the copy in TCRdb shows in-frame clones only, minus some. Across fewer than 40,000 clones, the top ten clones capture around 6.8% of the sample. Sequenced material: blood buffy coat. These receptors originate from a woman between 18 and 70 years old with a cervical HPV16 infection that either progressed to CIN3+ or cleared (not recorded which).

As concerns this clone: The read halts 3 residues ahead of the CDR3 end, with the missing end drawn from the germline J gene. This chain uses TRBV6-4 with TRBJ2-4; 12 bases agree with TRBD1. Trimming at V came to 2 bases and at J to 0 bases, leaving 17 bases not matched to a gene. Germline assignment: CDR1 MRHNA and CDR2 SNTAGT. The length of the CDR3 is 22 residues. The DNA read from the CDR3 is TGTGCCAGCAGTGACCCAGGAACAGGCCGGGACAGGGGGCGCCTAGCCAAAAACATT. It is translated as CASSDPGTGRDRGRLAKNI. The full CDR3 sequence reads CASSDPGTGRDRGRLAKNIQYF.

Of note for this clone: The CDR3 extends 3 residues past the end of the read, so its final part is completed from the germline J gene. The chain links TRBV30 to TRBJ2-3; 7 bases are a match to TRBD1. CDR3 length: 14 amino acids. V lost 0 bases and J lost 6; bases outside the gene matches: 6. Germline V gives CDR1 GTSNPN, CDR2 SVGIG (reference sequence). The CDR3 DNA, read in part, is TGTGCCTGGAGTGTCGGGGACAGCCGCGATACG. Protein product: CAWSVGDSRDT. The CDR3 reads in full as CAWSVGDSRDTQYF.

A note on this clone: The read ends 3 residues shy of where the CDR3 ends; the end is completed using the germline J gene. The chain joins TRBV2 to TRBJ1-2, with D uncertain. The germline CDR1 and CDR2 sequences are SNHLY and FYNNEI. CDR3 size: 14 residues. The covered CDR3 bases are TGTGCCAGCAGTGGACTAGCGGGAAACTACGAC. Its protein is CASSGLAGNYD. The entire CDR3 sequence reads CASSGLAGNYDYTF.

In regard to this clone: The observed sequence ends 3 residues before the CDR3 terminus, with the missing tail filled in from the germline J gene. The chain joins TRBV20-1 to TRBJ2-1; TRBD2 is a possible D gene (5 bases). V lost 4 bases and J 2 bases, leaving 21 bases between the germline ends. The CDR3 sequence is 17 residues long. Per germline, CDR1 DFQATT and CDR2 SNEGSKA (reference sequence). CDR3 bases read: TGCAGTGCTAAGGTTGAAGGGCGGGCATCCGCCTACAATGAG. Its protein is CSAKVEGRASAYNE. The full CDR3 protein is CSAKVEGRASAYNEQFF.

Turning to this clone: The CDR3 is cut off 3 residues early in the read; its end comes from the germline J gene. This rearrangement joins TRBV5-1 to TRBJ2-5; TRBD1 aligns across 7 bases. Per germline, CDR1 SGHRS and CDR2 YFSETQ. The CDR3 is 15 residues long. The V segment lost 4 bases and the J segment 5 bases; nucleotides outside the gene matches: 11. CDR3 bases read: TGCGCCAGCAGCCCAAACACAGGGGTACTCGAGACC. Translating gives CASSPNTGVLET. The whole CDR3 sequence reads CASSPNTGVLETQYF.

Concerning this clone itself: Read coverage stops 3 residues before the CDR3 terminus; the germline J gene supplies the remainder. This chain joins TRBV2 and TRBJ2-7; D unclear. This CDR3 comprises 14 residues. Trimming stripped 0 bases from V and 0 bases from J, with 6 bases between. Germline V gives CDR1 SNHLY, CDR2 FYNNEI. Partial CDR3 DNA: TGTGCCAGCAGTGAAGCGCCCAGCTCCTACGAG. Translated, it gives CASSEAPSSYE. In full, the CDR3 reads CASSEAPSSYEQYF.

CDR3 DNA (partial): TGCGCCAGCAGAGACTACACGGGGGGGCCCACAGATACG. Translated, it gives CASRDYTGGPTDT. The full-length CDR3 reads as CASRDYTGGPTDTQYF. The chain has TRBV5-1 and TRBJ2-3; TRBD2 matches at 8 bases. The DNA ends 3 residues before the CDR3 does, and the rest of the CDR3 is filled in from the germline J gene. V lost 5 bases to trimming and J lost 2 bases; unmatched junction nucleotides: 10. The CDR3 runs to 16 residues. Per the germline V gene, CDR1 is SGHRS and CDR2 is YFSETQ.

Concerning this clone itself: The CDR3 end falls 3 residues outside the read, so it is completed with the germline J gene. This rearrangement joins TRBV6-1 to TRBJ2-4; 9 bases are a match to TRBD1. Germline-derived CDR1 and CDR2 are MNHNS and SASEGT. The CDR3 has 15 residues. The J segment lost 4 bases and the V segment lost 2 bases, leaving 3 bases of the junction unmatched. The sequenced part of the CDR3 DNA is TGTGCCAGCAGTGAACCCGGACAGGGGAAAAACATT. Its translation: CASSEPGQGKNI. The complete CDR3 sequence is CASSEPGQGKNIQYF.

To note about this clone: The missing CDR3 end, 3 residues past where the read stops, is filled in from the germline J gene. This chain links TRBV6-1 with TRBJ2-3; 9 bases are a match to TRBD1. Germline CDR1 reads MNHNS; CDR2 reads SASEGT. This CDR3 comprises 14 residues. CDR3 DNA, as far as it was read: TGTGCCAGCAGTGGACAGGGGGACAATCAGCCG. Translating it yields CASSGQGDNQP. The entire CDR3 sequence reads CASSGQGDNQPQYF.

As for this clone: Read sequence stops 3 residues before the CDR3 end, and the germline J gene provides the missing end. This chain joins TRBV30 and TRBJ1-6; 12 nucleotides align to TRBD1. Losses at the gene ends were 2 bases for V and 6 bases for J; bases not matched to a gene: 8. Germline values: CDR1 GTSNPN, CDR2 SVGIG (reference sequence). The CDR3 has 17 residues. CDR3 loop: CAWSPGQGASGNSPLHF. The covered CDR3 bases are TGTGCCTGGAGTCCGGGACAGGGGGCTTCAGGTAATTCACCC.

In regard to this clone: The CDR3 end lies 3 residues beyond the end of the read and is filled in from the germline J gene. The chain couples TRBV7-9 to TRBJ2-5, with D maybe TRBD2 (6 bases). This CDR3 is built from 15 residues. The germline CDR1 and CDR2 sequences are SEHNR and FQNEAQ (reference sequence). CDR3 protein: CASSFSGTSTDTQYF. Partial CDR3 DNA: TGTGCCAGCAGCTTTAGCGGTACCTCAACAGATACC.

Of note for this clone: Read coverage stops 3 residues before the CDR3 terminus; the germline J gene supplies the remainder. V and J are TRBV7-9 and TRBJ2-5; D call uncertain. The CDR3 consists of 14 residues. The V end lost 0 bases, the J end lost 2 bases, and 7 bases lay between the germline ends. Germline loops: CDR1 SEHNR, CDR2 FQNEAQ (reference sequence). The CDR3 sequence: CASSLAAEQETQYF. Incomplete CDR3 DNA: TGTGCCAGCAGCTTAGCGGCAGAACAAGAGACC.

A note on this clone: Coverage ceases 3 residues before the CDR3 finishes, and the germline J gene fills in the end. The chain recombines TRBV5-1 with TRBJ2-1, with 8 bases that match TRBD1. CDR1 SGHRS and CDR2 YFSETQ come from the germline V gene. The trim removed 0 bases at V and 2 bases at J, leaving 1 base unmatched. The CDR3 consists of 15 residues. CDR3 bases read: TGCGCCAGCAGCTTGGCAGGGGGCGCCTACAATGAG. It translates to CASSLAGGAYNE. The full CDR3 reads CASSLAGGAYNEQFF.

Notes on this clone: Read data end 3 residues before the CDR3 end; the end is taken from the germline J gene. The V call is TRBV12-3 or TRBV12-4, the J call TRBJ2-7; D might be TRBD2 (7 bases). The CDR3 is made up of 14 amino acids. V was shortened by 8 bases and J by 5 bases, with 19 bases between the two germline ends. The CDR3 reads CASGWAGAIDEQYF. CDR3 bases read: TGTGCCAGCGGCTGGGCGGGGGCGATTGACGAG.

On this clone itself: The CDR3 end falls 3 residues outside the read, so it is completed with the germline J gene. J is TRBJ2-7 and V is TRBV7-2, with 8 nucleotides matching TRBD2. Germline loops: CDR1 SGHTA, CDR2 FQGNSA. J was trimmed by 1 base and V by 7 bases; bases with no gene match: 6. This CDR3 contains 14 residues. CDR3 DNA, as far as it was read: TGTGCCAGCACCAAGACTAGCGAGTCCTACGAG. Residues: CASTKTSESYE. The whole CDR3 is CASTKTSESYEQYF.

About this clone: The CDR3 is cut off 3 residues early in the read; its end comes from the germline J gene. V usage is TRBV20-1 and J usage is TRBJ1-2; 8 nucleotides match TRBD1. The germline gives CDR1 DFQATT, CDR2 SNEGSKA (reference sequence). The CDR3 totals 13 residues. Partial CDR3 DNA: TGCAGTGCTAGAGAACAGGGACAGGACGGC. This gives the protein CSAREQGQDG. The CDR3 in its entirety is CSAREQGQDGYTF.

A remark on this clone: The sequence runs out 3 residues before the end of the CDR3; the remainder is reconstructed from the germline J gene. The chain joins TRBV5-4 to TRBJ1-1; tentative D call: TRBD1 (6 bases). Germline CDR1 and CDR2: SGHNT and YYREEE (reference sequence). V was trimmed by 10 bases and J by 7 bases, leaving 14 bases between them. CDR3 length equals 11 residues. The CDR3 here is CARPKTGEAFF. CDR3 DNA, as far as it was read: TGTGCCCGGCCTAAGACAGGTGAA.

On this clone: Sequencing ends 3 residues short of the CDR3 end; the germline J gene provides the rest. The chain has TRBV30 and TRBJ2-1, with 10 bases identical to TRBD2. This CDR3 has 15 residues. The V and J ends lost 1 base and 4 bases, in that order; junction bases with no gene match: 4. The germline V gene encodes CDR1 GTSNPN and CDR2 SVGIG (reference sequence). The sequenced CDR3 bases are TGTGCCTGGAGTGCCGGGACTAGCGTATACAATGAG. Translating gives CAWSAGTSVYNE. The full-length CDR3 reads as CAWSAGTSVYNEQFF.

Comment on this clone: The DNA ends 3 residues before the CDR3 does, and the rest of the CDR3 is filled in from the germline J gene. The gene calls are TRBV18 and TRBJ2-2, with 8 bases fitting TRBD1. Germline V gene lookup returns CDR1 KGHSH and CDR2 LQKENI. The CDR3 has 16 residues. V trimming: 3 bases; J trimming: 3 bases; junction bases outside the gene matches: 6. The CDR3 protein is CASSPRQGPYTGELFF. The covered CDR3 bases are TGTGCCAGCTCACCTCGACAGGGGCCCTACACCGGGGAG. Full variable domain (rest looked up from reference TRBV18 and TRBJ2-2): NAGVMQNPRHLVRRRGQEARLRCSPMKGHSHVYWYRQLPEEGLKFMVYLQKENIIDESGMPKERFSAEFPKEGPSILRIQQVVRGDSAAYFCASSPRQGPYTGELFFGEGSRLTVL.

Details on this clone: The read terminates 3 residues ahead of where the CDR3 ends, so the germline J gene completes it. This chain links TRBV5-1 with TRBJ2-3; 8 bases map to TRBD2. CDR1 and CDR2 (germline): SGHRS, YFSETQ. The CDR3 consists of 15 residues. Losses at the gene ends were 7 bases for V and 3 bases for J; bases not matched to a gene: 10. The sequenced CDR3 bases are TGCGCCAGCCACGGTCCGGGACTAGTGACAGATACG. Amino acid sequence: CASHGPGLVTDT. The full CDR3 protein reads CASHGPGLVTDTQYF. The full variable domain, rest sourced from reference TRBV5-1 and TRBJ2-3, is KAGVTQTPRYLIKTRGQQVTLSCSPISGHRSVSWYQQTPGQGLQFLFEYFSETQRNKGNFPGRFSGRQFSNSRSEMNVSTLELGDSALYLCASHGPGLVTDTQYFGPGTRLTVL.